These T cell receptor beta chains were read from a single sample in a study of blood T cell repertoires in COVID-19. TCRdb keeps only in-frame clones here, not all; method: immunoSEQ multiplex PCR. The sample yields a few hundred thousand clones, about nine tenths seen once. The sequencing input was PBMCs or T cells enriched from blood (not recorded which). Source of these receptors: a man in his late teens or twenties who had recovered from COVID-19. Both conserved end residues are part of each CDR3. Size tells how often a clone was seen (once, few, many) or the class of an expanded clone, and some rows leave it out.

J: TRBJ2-7
size: NA
V: TRBV12-5
CDR3: CASVWSGSGHNAYEQYF

J: TRBJ2-2
size: NA
V: TRBV11-3
CDR3: CASSLDLGELFF

J: TRBJ1-2
size: many
V: TRBV9
CDR3: CASSVVGQGDGYTF

J: TRBJ2-1
size: NA
V: TRBV18
CDR3: CASSPTADEGRFF

J: TRBJ2-7
size: NA
V: TRBV5-1
CDR3: CASSYRSGLDTYEQYF

J: TRBJ1-6
size: NA
V: TRBV10-3
CDR3: CAIRDSYNSPLHF

J: TRBJ2-1
size: NA
V: TRBV9
CDR3: CASSVEGSGPYNEQFF

J: TRBJ1-2
size: NA
V: TRBV3-1/TRBV3-2
CDR3: CASSPTGKGYTF

J: TRBJ1-1
size: NA
V: TRBV27
CDR3: CASHKYRAAEAFF

J: TRBJ1-3
size: NA
V: TRBV7-9
CDR3: CASSLQGADSGNTIYF

J: TRBJ2-3
size: few
V: TRBV24-1
CDR3: CATSDLQAGWSTDTQYF